Each of the 31 T cell receptor beta chains below was sequenced from the same sample in a study of T cells expressing NK-cell markers. TCRdb re-analyzed the 5' RACE reads; it lists each CDR3 protein once, without DNA. This specimen shows 440,000 or so distinct CDR3 sequences; the ten leading clones hold more than 7%. Source material: blood T cells: a sorted CD56 or NKG2C T cell subset, CD4+ or CD8+ T cells, or bulk PBMC T cells (not recorded which). These receptors were obtained from a woman between 18 and 70 years old in good health.

The chain is built from TRBV30 and TRBJ1-1; TCRdb designates TRBD1, a call that cannot be tested without DNA. The CDR3 is 13 residues long. CDR1 and CDR2 (germline): GTSNPN, SVGIG (reference sequence). This chain's CDR3 is CAFETGTFTEAFF.

The V and J genes are TRBV27 and TRBJ1-1. This CDR3 has 15 amino acids. Looked up from germline, CDR1 is MNHEY and CDR2 is SMNVEV (reference sequence). The CDR3: CASSTTGRGSTEAFF.

This chain links TRBV12-3 or TRBV12-4 with TRBJ2-1; TCRdb's D call of TRBD1 is untestable without DNA. The CDR3 sequence is 14 residues long. The CDR3 sequence is CASSLGGQGNEQFF.

The genes are TRBV7-2 and TRBJ1-5; TCRdb's D call, TRBD1, is unchecked because there is no DNA. The CDR3 is 17 amino acids. Germline lookup yields CDR1 SGHTA and CDR2 FQGNSA. CDR3 in amino acids: CASSLAHDRNSNQPQHF.

The chain couples TRBV7-9 to TRBJ2-7. CDR1 and CDR2 (germline): SEHNR, FQNEAQ (reference sequence). The CDR3 has 16 residues. CDR3 sequence: CASSLALGLSPYEQYF.

J is TRBJ1-2 and V is TRBV20-1; TCRdb reports TRBD1, a call that lacks DNA to check it against. Per the germline V gene, CDR1 is DFQATT and CDR2 is SNEGSKA (reference sequence). The CDR3 covers 12 residues. CDR3 loop: CSARRGPDGYTF.

The chain uses TRBV12-3 or TRBV12-4 and TRBJ1-2; no DNA is available, so the TRBD1 call from TCRdb remains unchecked. There are 14 residues in the CDR3. The CDR3 loop is CASSPRTGYGGYTF.

V gene TRBV12-3 or TRBV12-4 combines with J gene TRBJ1-5; TCRdb outputs TRBD1, but without DNA this stays unchecked. CDR3 length: 15 amino acids. The CDR3 sequence: CASSSLRTGGRPQHF.

This chain connects TRBV6-5 to TRBJ1-4; the TRBD1 assignment by TCRdb is unverifiable without DNA. CDR3 length: 15 amino acids. Germline V CDR1 and CDR2: MNHEY, SVGAGI. The CDR3 protein is CASSYRVGQNEKLFF.

The chain couples TRBV29-1 to TRBJ1-2; the D call from TCRdb, TRBD1, cannot be confirmed without DNA. The CDR3 covers 11 residues. CDR1 is SQVTM, CDR2 ANQGSEA, per germline. The CDR3 spells CSVVAGYGYTF.

This chain joins TRBV5-6 and TRBJ2-5. The V gene's germline CDR1 is SGHDT and CDR2 YYEEEE. The CDR3 totals 12 residues. The CDR3 here is CASSFTRETQYF.

The rearrangement links TRBV5-1 to TRBJ2-1; TCRdb reports TRBD2, a call that lacks DNA to check it against. The CDR3 sequence is 14 residues long. Germline assignment: CDR1 SGHRS and CDR2 YFSETQ. The CDR3 sequence is CASSLPSGSNEQFF.

This chain connects TRBV5-1 to TRBJ2-2. The CDR3 extends over 14 amino acids. In germline, CDR1 is SGHRS, CDR2 YFSETQ. CDR3 protein: CASSGTRDTGELFF.

The rearrangement links TRBV7-2 to TRBJ2-3. This CDR3 is 13 amino acids long. CDR1 and CDR2 from the germline V gene are SGHTA and FQGNSA. The CDR3 is CASSVRRADTQYF.

The chain carries TRBV3-1 and TRBJ2-3. Germline CDR1 and CDR2: LGHDT and YNNKEL (reference sequence). CDR3 length: 15 residues. Here the CDR3 reads CASSRSSIGADTQYF.

The chain uses TRBV20-1 and TRBJ1-1. Germline CDR1 and CDR2: DFQATT and SNEGSKA (reference sequence). This CDR3 has 13 amino acids. This CDR3 is CSARGGLNTEAFF.

The CDR3: CASSLSNNAEAFF. The V and J genes are TRBV7-2 and TRBJ1-1. CDR1 is SGHTA and CDR2 is FQGNSA in the germline V gene. This CDR3 contains 13 residues.

V gene TRBV5-1 combines with J gene TRBJ2-6. The CDR3 consists of 16 residues. The germline gives CDR1 SGHRS, CDR2 YFSETQ. The CDR3 sequence is CASSLAFKSGANVLTF. Full variable domain (outside the CDR3, taken from reference TRBV5-1 and TRBJ2-6): KAGVTQTPRYLIKTRGQQVTLSCSPISGHRSVSWYQQTPGQGLQFLFEYFSETQRNKGNFPGRFSGRQFSNSRSEMNVSTLELGDSALYLCASSLAFKSGANVLTFGAGSRLTVL.

The chain is built from TRBV29-1 and TRBJ1-1; the TCRdb call, TRBD1, lacks DNA for checking. Germline CDR1 and CDR2: SQVTM and ANQGSEA. The CDR3 runs 13 residues. Here the CDR3 reads CSVDRAGGTEAFF.

The chain is built from TRBV5-1 and TRBJ2-7; no DNA is available, so the TRBD1 call from TCRdb remains unchecked. CDR1 is SGHRS, CDR2 YFSETQ, per germline. The CDR3 runs to 14 residues. CDR3: CASSPRDGSYEQYF.

The chain is built from TRBV7-6 and TRBJ2-7; TCRdb picks TRBD2, but there is no DNA to check that call. There are 15 residues in the CDR3. Germline CDR1 SGHVS, CDR2 FNYEAQ. The CDR3: CASSRGLAGGYEQYF.

The V and J genes are TRBV20-1 and TRBJ2-4. Germline V gene data show CDR1 as DFQATT and CDR2 as SNEGSKA (reference sequence). The CDR3 is made up of 15 amino acids. The CDR3 loop reads CSARPRVEAKNIQYF.

The chain combines TRBV5-1 with TRBJ1-3. Germline values: CDR1 SGHRS, CDR2 YFSETQ. CDR3 length: 14 amino acids. CDR3 residues: CASRVEPSGNTIYF. Together with reference TRBV5-1 and TRBJ1-3, the CDR3 gives the full variable domain: KAGVTQTPRYLIKTRGQQVTLSCSPISGHRSVSWYQQTPGQGLQFLFEYFSETQRNKGNFPGRFSGRQFSNSRSEMNVSTLELGDSALYLCASRVEPSGNTIYFGEGSWLTVV.

The chain carries TRBV24-1 and TRBJ2-7; TCRdb proposes TRBD1, but this gene call is untestable without DNA. Germline-derived CDR1 and CDR2 are KGHDR and SFDVKD. The CDR3 length is 14 residues. CDR3: CATSDQTGAAEQYF.

The gene calls are TRBV7-8 and TRBJ2-1; TCRdb's D call, TRBD2, is unchecked because there is no DNA. Germline values: CDR1 SGHVS, CDR2 FQNEAQ. This CDR3 has 17 amino acids. The chain's CDR3 is CASIRGRLAGIYNEQFF.

The rearrangement links TRBV5-1 to TRBJ2-7; checking the TCRdb D call of TRBD2 is not possible without DNA. Germline CDR1 and CDR2: SGHRS and YFSETQ. CDR3 size: 13 residues. The CDR3 sequence: CASSTGRLKEQYF.

The chain recombines TRBV7-2 with TRBJ1-6; TCRdb gives TRBD1 as the D gene, but with no DNA this cannot be confirmed. The CDR3 is made up of 16 amino acids. CDR1 SGHTA and CDR2 FQGNSA come from the germline V gene. The CDR3 here is CASSPRTGSWVVPLHF.

The chain recombines TRBV6-5 with TRBJ1-1; TCRdb returns TRBD1, unconfirmable since there is no DNA. The CDR3 is 15 residues long. CDR1 is MNHEY and CDR2 is SVGAGI in the germline V gene. CDR3 sequence reads: CASSPLGQGYTEAFF.

The chain couples TRBV6-5 to TRBJ2-5; checking the TCRdb D call of TRBD2 is not possible without DNA. In germline, CDR1 is MNHEY, CDR2 SVGAGI. The CDR3 spans 15 residues. The CDR3 reads CASSYLAGLQETQYF.

The rearrangement links TRBV7-2 to TRBJ1-2; TCRdb selects TRBD1, and the lack of DNA leaves this call unchecked. Germline V gene lookup returns CDR1 SGHTA and CDR2 FQGNSA. The CDR3 totals 13 residues. The CDR3 sequence: CASGYTGEGGYTF.

V gene TRBV5-1 combines with J gene TRBJ2-3; checking the TCRdb D call of TRBD1 is not possible without DNA. In germline, CDR1 is SGHRS, CDR2 YFSETQ. This CDR3 has 14 amino acids. CDR3 in amino acids: CASSTSRTEGTQYF.